The sample holds many counts of the clone carrying this T cell receptor beta chain. The sample originates from a study of T-cell reconstitution after alpha-beta-depleted transplantation in children. A TCRbeta library incorporating unique molecular identifiers was prepared. TCRdb itself ran the PCR reads through MiXCR, one entry per CDR3 protein. The sample shows about 610,000 distinct CDR3 sequences, about 10% of them seen only once. V lost 3 bases and J lost 3; bases outside the gene matches: 8. The CDR3 sequence is 17 residues long. The germline CDR1 and CDR2 sequences are KGHDR and SFDVKD. This chain links TRBV24-1 with TRBJ2-3, with 10 bases that match TRBD2. The sample in question was PBMCs from the stem cell graft donor, obtained from the stem cell graft. This clonotype originated in a human donor who donated a stem cell graft to a child with acute myeloid leukemia. CDR3 sequence (DNA): TGTGCCACCAGTGATCAAGCGGGAGGGGCTTTGACAGATACGCAGTATTTT. Translated: CATSDQAGGALTDTQYF.